This is a list of T cell receptor beta chains from one sample in a study of regulatory T cells in long-lasting Graves disease. TCRdb re-called the multiplex PCR reads with MiXCR, one entry per CDR3 protein. The table includes approximately 540,000 distinct CDR3 sequences, about 11% detected once. The data were also submitted as part of a second study, on T cells in Graves' hyperthyroidism and ophthalmopathy.

The sample was peripheral blood mononuclear cells (PBMCs), taken at new diagnosis, from a patient treated with antithyroid drugs. These receptors were taken from a woman in her thirties with Graves disease. Each CDR3 is given with its conserved first and last residue. Each record gives: J gene, clone size, V gene, D gene, CDR3 protein, CDR3 DNA. D genes are given only for firm matches. The size of a clone is reported for some rows only, either as once, few or many, or as a class for expanded clones.

TRBJ1-6 many TRBV27 NA CASSPPGGPRGNSPLHF TGTGCCAGCAGTCCCCCCGGGGGGCCGAGGGGAAATTCACCCCTCCACTTT
TRBJ2-1 many TRBV6-2/TRBV6-3 TRBD2 CASSYTAGAWEQFF TGTGCCAGCAGTTACACGGCGGGAGCTTGGGAGCAGTTCTTC
TRBJ1-5 many TRBV19 TRBD1 CASEGQWSGNQPQHF TGTGCCAGTGAGGGACAGTGGTCGGGCAATCAGCCCCAGCATTTT
TRBJ1-1 many TRBV12-3/TRBV12-4 NA CASSRDGYTEAFF TGTGCCAGCTCCCGGGACGGTTACACTGAAGCTTTCTTT
TRBJ2-2 many TRBV11-2 TRBD2 CASSLVAGVIGELFF TGTGCCAGCAGCTTAGTTGCGGGAGTTATCGGGGAGCTGTTTTTT
TRBJ1-2 few TRBV20-1 NA CSARATAYGYTF TGCAGTGCTAGAGCGACAGCTTATGGCTACACCTTC
TRBJ1-4 many TRBV7-2 TRBD1 CASSQGQWNEKLFF TGTGCCAGCAGCCAGGGACAGTGGAATGAAAAACTGTTTTTT
TRBJ2-2 many TRBV27 NA CASSLPAGHGGELFF TGTGCCAGCAGTTTACCGGCAGGGCATGGCGGGGAGCTGTTTTTT
TRBJ1-5 few TRBV27 NA CASSLFGPGEQPQHF TGTGCCAGCAGTTTATTCGGCCCTGGCGAGCAGCCCCAGCATTTT
TRBJ1-2 many TRBV11-1 TRBD1 CASSSWTGNGYTF TGTGCCAGCAGCTCCTGGACAGGGAACGGCTACACCTTC
TRBJ2-3 NA TRBV7-9 TRBD1 CASSPKGQGTDTQYF TGTGCCAGCAGCCCCAAGGGACAGGGTACAGATACGCAGTATTTT
TRBJ2-1 few TRBV6-2/TRBV6-3 NA CASSYSDPNNEQFF TGTGCCAGCAGTTACTCGGACCCGAATAATGAGCAGTTCTTC
TRBJ2-1 NA TRBV20-1 TRBD2 CSVPPGLAGGPEVEQFF TGCAGTGTTCCACCGGGACTAGCGGGAGGGCCAGAGGTTGAGCAGTTCTTC
TRBJ2-7 many TRBV5-5 NA CASSPRGRPGSPYEQYF TGTGCCAGCAGCCCGCGGGGACGCCCAGGGAGTCCCTACGAGCAGTACTTC
TRBJ1-2 many TRBV5-6 NA CASSSLHAAGGYTF TGTGCCAGCAGCTCCTTACACGCTGCGGGGGGCTACACCTTC
TRBJ1-2 many TRBV2 NA CASSDRLRTYGYTF TGTGCCAGCAGCGATCGCTTACGAACCTATGGCTACACCTTC
TRBJ1-2 NA TRBV5-1 TRBD1 CASSLAQGEGGYTF TGCGCCAGCAGCTTAGCGCAGGGGGAAGGAGGCTACACCTTC
TRBJ1-2 few TRBV28 NA CASSLLRMDGYTF TGTGCCAGCAGTTTATTGAGGATGGATGGCTACACCTTC
TRBJ2-7 many TRBV6-6 NA CASSYSLIHSYEQYF TGTGCCAGCAGTTACTCGCTAATCCACTCCTACGAGCAGTACTTC
TRBJ2-7 many TRBV10-3 TRBD2 CATQNTLADYEQYF TGTGCCACCCAAAATACTCTAGCGGATTACGAGCAGTACTTC
TRBJ2-2 few TRBV24-1 NA CATSGSGAATGELFF TGTGCCACCAGTGGTTCTGGGGCAGCCACCGGGGAGCTGTTTTTT
TRBJ2-1 many TRBV24-1 NA CATSDFSYNEQFF TGTGCCACCAGTGATTTTTCTTACAATGAGCAGTTCTTC
TRBJ2-7 few TRBV20-1 TRBD2 CSAPSGPLYEQYF TGCAGTGCCCCTAGCGGGCCATTGTACGAGCAGTACTTC
TRBJ1-6 few TRBV19 NA CASSRTLNSPLHF TGTGCCAGTAGTAGAACGTTAAATTCACCCCTCCACTTT
TRBJ1-2 NA TRBV28 TRBD1 CASSRQGAAGYTF TGTGCCAGCAGTCGACAGGGAGCGGCTGGCTACACCTTC
TRBJ1-5 many TRBV7-6 NA CASSLGGITDQHF TGTGCCAGCAGCTTAGGAGGGATAACAGATCAGCATTTT
TRBJ2-7 NA TRBV29-1 NA CSVAAGPPPYEQYF TGCAGCGTCGCGGCGGGCCCTCCCCCCTACGAGCAGTACTTC
TRBJ2-3 many TRBV19 NA CASSKGLTTDTQYF TGTGCCAGTAGTAAGGGACTTACCACAGATACGCAGTATTTT
TRBJ2-7 many TRBV6-1 NA CASSASGSEQYF TGTGCCAGCAGTGCCTCTGGGTCCGAGCAGTACTTC
TRBJ2-7 many TRBV7-2 TRBD1 CASSVGTGLGEQYF TGTGCCAGCAGCGTAGGGACAGGTCTGGGCGAGCAGTACTTC
TRBJ1-5 few TRBV9 NA CARRRGWNQPQHF TGTGCCAGAAGAAGGGGATGGAATCAGCCCCAGCATTTT
TRBJ2-5 many TRBV6-1 NA CASSNYGETQYF TGTGCCAGCAGCAACTACGGGGAGACCCAGTACTTC
TRBJ2-3 many TRBV12-3/TRBV12-4 NA CASSNPGLTDTQYF TGTGCCAGCAGTAACCCGGGACTTACAGATACGCAGTATTTT
TRBJ2-3 many TRBV6-2/TRBV6-3 TRBD1 CASSDSAGTGGPDTQYF TGTGCCAGCAGTGACTCCGCAGGGACAGGGGGCCCAGATACGCAGTATTTT
TRBJ1-2 many TRBV2 NA CASSEAPPGHLYGYTF TGTGCCAGCAGTGAAGCCCCTCCGGGACACCTCTATGGCTACACCTTC
TRBJ2-7 many TRBV30 TRBD1 CAWITPGQGLVEQYF TGTGCCTGGATTACACCGGGACAGGGCTTAGTCGAGCAGTACTTC
TRBJ2-7 few TRBV20-1 NA CSALARSHYEQYF TGCAGTGCCCTTGCTAGGTCCCACTACGAGCAGTACTTC
TRBJ2-2 NA TRBV3-1 NA CASSPSRGNTGELFF TGTGCCAGCAGCCCGTCCCGGGGAAACACCGGGGAGCTGTTTTTT
TRBJ2-1 many TRBV27 TRBD2 CASWRGVEQFF TGTGCCAGCTGGCGGGGGGTTGAGCAGTTCTTC
TRBJ1-2 NA TRBV4-1 NA CASSQVGRGTRASKRYTF TGCGCCAGCAGCCAAGTTGGCAGGGGCACCCGGGCGTCGAAGCGCTACACCTTC
TRBJ1-6 many TRBV2 TRBD1 CASSGQGGSPLHF TGTGCCAGCAGTGGACAGGGTGGTTCACCCCTCCACTTT
TRBJ2-1 few TRBV7-8 TRBD1 CASSHKQGAIANEQFF TGTGCCAGCAGCCATAAGCAGGGGGCGATCGCCAATGAGCAGTTCTTC
TRBJ1-2 many TRBV30 TRBD1 CAWRTGGARSGYTF TGTGCCTGGAGAACAGGGGGCGCTAGGAGTGGCTACACCTTC
TRBJ2-7 many TRBV11-2 TRBD2 CASSLARTSGFSYEQYF TGTGCCAGCAGCCTAGCCCGGACTAGCGGCTTCTCCTACGAGCAGTACTTC
TRBJ2-2 few TRBV5-5 TRBD2 CASARLAGWSTGELFF TGTGCCAGCGCGCGACTAGCGGGATGGAGCACCGGGGAGCTGTTTTTT
TRBJ2-7 NA TRBV7-2 NA CASSVQRLGARYEQYF TGTGCCAGCAGCGTACAAAGGCTGGGGGCGCGGTACGAGCAGTACTTC
TRBJ2-1 many TRBV2 NA CASRGGVSYNEQFF TGTGCCAGCAGGGGGGGAGTCTCCTACAATGAGCAGTTCTTC
TRBJ2-5 many TRBV11-1 TRBD1 CASSPRDSKTQYF TGTGCCAGCAGCCCAAGGGACAGCAAGACCCAGTACTTC
TRBJ1-2 NA TRBV4-2 TRBD1 CASRRTTGKVGYTF TGTGCCAGCAGAAGAACGACAGGGAAAGTCGGCTACACCTTC
TRBJ1-1 many TRBV28 NA CASSWTVNTEAFF TGTGCCAGCAGCTGGACAGTGAACACTGAAGCTTTCTTT
TRBJ2-2 NA TRBV5-6 TRBD1 CASSSLGQGDTGELFF TGTGCCAGCAGCTCCTTGGGACAGGGAGACACCGGGGAGCTGTTTTTT
TRBJ2-3 many TRBV7-2 TRBD2 CASSLTQAGVGADTQYF TGTGCCAGCAGCTTAACCCAAGCGGGAGTAGGGGCAGATACGCAGTATTTT
TRBJ2-2 few TRBV25-1 TRBD1 CASSEPGTGGTGELFF TGTGCCAGCAGTGAACCCGGGACAGGGGGCACCGGGGAGCTGTTTTTT
TRBJ2-7 NA TRBV4-1 NA CASSQAPDPSSYEQYF TGCGCCAGCAGCCAAGCCCCGGACCCCAGCTCCTACGAGCAGTACTTC
TRBJ1-2 many TRBV6-1 NA CASSPGQRPNYGYTF TGTGCCAGCAGTCCCGGACAGAGGCCTAACTATGGCTACACCTTC
TRBJ1-6 many TRBV18 NA CASSPLGEVGSPLHF TGTGCCAGCTCACCCCTCGGCGAGGTGGGGTCACCCCTCCACTTT
TRBJ1-6 few TRBV6-1 NA CASRMGGGGGNSPLHF TGTGCCAGCAGGATGGGTGGGGGCGGAGGGAATTCACCCCTCCACTTT
TRBJ2-1 many TRBV11-2 TRBD2 CASSREGLAGEHEQFF TGTGCCAGCAGTCGGGAGGGACTAGCGGGAGAGCATGAGCAGTTCTTC
TRBJ2-7 many TRBV5-1 NA CASSLALGGSFYEQYF TGCGCCAGCAGCTTGGCTCTCGGTGGCAGTTTCTACGAGCAGTACTTC